This passage covers 8 T cell receptor beta chains from one sample sequenced in a study of T cells after yellow fever vaccination. Each CDR3 protein gets one entry after TCRdb re-called the 5' RACE reads with MiXCR. Among 95,000 to 100,000 distinct CDR3 sequences listed, under 7% were seen once. The sample was CD8+ T cells sorted from PBMCs, taken 10 days after the yellow fever booster vaccination. These receptors came from a man younger than 30 who received the YFV17D yellow fever vaccine.

The CDR3 sequence is CATAPGGRTDTQYF. The CDR3 DNA reads TGTGCCACCGCGCCAGGGGGGCGCACAGATACGCAGTATTTT. The genes are TRBV24-1 and TRBJ2-3; D possibly corresponds to TRBD1 (7 bases). The CDR3 totals 14 residues. The germline V gene encodes CDR1 KGHDR and CDR2 SFDVKD. The germline V and J ends were trimmed by 9 bases and 1 base, with 13 bases remaining between them.

The chain employs TRBV25-1 and TRBJ1-1; perhaps TRBD1 as D (6 bases). This CDR3 comprises 12 residues. V gave up 5 bases and J gave up 3 bases, with 7 bases separating them. CDR1 and CDR2 (germline): MGHDK, SYGVNS. Here the CDR3 DNA reads TGTGCCAGCAGTTACAGGGACACTGAAGCTTTCTTT. Its translation is CASSYRDTEAFF. Full variable domain (remainder filled in from reference TRBV25-1 and TRBJ1-1): EADIYQTPRYLVIGTGKKITLECSQTMGHDKMYWYQQDPGMELHLIHYSYGVNSTEKGDLSSESTVSRIRTEHFPLTLESARPSHTSQYLCASSYRDTEAFFGQGTRLTVV.

V and J are TRBV4-3 and TRBJ1-2; a possible D gene is TRBD1 (6 bases). From germline, CDR1 is LGHNA and CDR2 YSLEER. The CDR3 has 14 amino acids. Trimming took 1 base from V and 4 from J, leaving 10 bases between them. The CDR3 nucleotides read TGCGCCAGCAGCCAAGGTCGGGGGCCCTATGGCTACACCTTC. Protein product: CASSQGRGPYGYTF.

The genes are TRBV4-1 and TRBJ1-2; D is unclear. Per germline, CDR1 MGHRA and CDR2 YSYEKL. Trimming shortened V by 3 bases and J by 4 bases, and 15 bases separated the two germline ends. The CDR3 totals 15 residues. CDR3 DNA sequence: TGCGCCAGCAGCCACAGCGCCCAAATCCTCTATGGCTACACCTTC. Translating gives CASSHSAQILYGYTF.

The V call is TRBV7-3, the J call TRBJ2-1; 9 bases are a match to TRBD2. The CDR3 covers 16 residues. The ends lost 1 base at V and 4 bases at J; junction bases unmatched: 5. Germline V gene lookup returns CDR1 SGHTA and CDR2 FQGTGA. The CDR3 sequence: CASSLIDSGGYNEQFF. Written as DNA, the CDR3 is TGTGCCAGCAGCTTAATCGATAGCGGGGGTTACAATGAGCAGTTCTTC.

The genes are TRBV7-9 and TRBJ2-3, with D tentatively TRBD2 (6 bases). The V and J ends lost 5 bases and 10 bases respectively, with 13 bases between them. The CDR3 has 12 residues. Germline CDR1 SEHNR, CDR2 FQNEAQ (reference sequence). Here the CDR3 DNA reads TGTGCCAGCAGCGACACTAGCCGGGCGCAGTATTTT. Encoded protein: CASSDTSRAQYF.

This clonotype was seen a few times. V gene TRBV12-3 or TRBV12-4 combines with J gene TRBJ1-2; D unresolved. This CDR3 region has 14 residues. The germline V and J ends were trimmed by 6 bases and 0 bases, with 11 bases remaining between them. In nucleotides, the CDR3 is TGTGCCAGCAGGGCGGACGGCTCTAACTATGGCTACACCTTC. Protein sequence: CASRADGSNYGYTF.

This clonotype occurred many times. This chain connects TRBV4-2 to TRBJ2-6, with a weak D call TRBD1 (6 bases). This CDR3 is 17 amino acids long. Germline CDR1 and CDR2: LGHNA and YNFKEQ. V lost 0 bases to trimming and J lost 2 bases, with 11 bases between them. CDR3 protein: CASSQDPQGPGANVLTF. The DNA of the CDR3 is TGTGCCAGCAGCCAAGATCCTCAGGGGCCTGGGGCCAACGTCCTGACTTTC.